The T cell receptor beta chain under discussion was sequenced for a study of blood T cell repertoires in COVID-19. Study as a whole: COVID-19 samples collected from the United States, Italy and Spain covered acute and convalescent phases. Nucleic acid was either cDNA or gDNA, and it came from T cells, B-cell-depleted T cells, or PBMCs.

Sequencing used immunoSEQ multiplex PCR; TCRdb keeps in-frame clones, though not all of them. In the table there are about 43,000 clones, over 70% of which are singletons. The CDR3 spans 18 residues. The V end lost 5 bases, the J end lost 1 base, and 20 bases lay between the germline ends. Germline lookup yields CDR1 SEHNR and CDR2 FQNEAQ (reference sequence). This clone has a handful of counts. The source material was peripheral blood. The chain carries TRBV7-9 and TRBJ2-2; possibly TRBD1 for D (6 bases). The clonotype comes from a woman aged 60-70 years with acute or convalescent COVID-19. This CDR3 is CASSPKPTGPKNTGELFF. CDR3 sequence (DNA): TGTGCCAGCAGCCCCAAACCCACAGGGCCTAAGAACACCGGGGAGCTGTTTTTT.